This TCR beta chain was documented in a study of cytomegalovirus exposure and HLA in healthy donors. The wider study: A data release that came early held approximately 85 million unique TCRs from HLA-typed donors.

It was with 60 Vbeta and 13 Jbeta primers that the PCR ran. The repertoire was sequenced with immunoSEQ multiplex PCR; TCRdb's copy has only in-frame clones and lacks some. The data include some 76,000 clones; the top ten clones carry roughly 2.6%. The V gene's germline CDR1 is GTSNPN and CDR2 SVGIG (reference sequence). V was clipped by 2 bases and J by 5 bases; unmatched bases: 3. The CDR3 contains 13 residues. To note about this clone: The antigen remains unidentified.

Study-wide findings and caveats: A later analysis found common viral pathogens apparently linked to several of the most significant clusters. In vitro work confirmed that three CMV-associated chains recognize CMV antigens. In an earlier analysis, about 87% or about 30%: the productive usage of most TCR beta V segments.

The rearrangement uses TRBV30 and TRBJ1-1; 9 bases fit TRBD1. This sequence was found in a female donor in good health and CMV-seropositive. The sample taken for sequencing was PBMCs. The CDR3: CAWSRQGGTEAFF. For the CDR3, the DNA is TGTGCCTGGAGTCGACAGGGGGGAACTGAAGCTTTCTTT.